These 27 T cell receptor beta chains were all obtained from the same sample, sequenced in a study of OX40 agonist ivuxolimab in advanced cancers. This table comes from immunoSEQ multiplex PCR, and its TCRdb copy is limited to in-frame clones, with some not included. The sample lists more than 25,000 clones; 85% to 90% were seen once. The sample was CD4+ or CD8+ T cells sorted from blood, taken in a trial of the OX40 agonist ivuxolimab. All receptors come from an adult with an advanced solid tumor such as melanoma, head and neck, liver or kidney cancer.

The V and J genes are TRBV28 and TRBJ1-2, with unresolved D. Germline-derived CDR1 and CDR2 are MDHEN and SYDVKM. Trimming cost V 4 bases and J 0 bases, with 6 bases left between them. The CDR3 consists of 13 residues. CDR3 sequence (DNA): TGTGCCAGCAGTTCCTCAGCTAACTATGGCTACACCTTC. Translated: CASSSSANYGYTF.

This chain connects TRBV4-1 to TRBJ2-7; TRBD1 might be the D (6 bases). Trimming cost V 4 bases and J 1 base, with 17 bases left between them. Germline CDR1 reads MGHRA; CDR2 reads YSYEKL. This CDR3 is built from 16 residues. The CDR3 protein is CASSPGTNYDSYEQYF. Here the CDR3 DNA reads TGCGCCAGCAGCCCCGGGACAAACTACGATTCCTACGAGCAGTACTTC.

This rearrangement joins TRBV7-9 to TRBJ2-3; D gene ambiguous. This CDR3 spans 14 amino acids. Germline CDR1 is SEHNR and CDR2 is FQNEAQ (reference sequence). The germline V and J ends were trimmed by 4 bases and 0 bases, with 8 bases remaining between them. The CDR3 DNA reads as TGTGCCAGCAGCTGGAGAACTAGCACAGATACGCAGTATTTT. It translates to CASSWRTSTDTQYF.

The chain couples TRBV27 to TRBJ2-5; the D is unclear. V was shortened by 4 bases and J by 5 bases, with 11 bases between the two germline ends. This CDR3 spans 13 amino acids. The germline CDR1 and CDR2 sequences are MNHEY and SMNVEV (reference sequence). For the CDR3, the DNA is TGTGCCAGCAGTTACCTGTCTGAGGAGACCCAGTACTTC. It yields the protein CASSYLSEETQYF.

The chain links TRBV7-8 to TRBJ2-7; 7 bases line up with TRBD2. There are 15 residues in the CDR3. The V segment lost 5 bases and the J segment 4 bases; nucleotides outside the gene matches: 11. Per the germline V gene, CDR1 is SGHVS and CDR2 is FQNEAQ. CDR3 coding DNA: TGTGCCAGCAGCCACGGGGGGAGACCGCCGTACGAGCAGTACTTC. Its protein is CASSHGGRPPYEQYF.

The rearrangement links TRBV9 to TRBJ2-1; D is ambiguous. V lost 0 bases, J lost 8 bases, and 3 bases lay in between. The germline V gene has CDR1 SGDLS and CDR2 YYNGEE. This CDR3 is built from 11 residues. This CDR3 is CASSVGYEQFF. The DNA of the CDR3 is TGTGCCAGCAGCGTAGGGTATGAGCAGTTCTTC.

This clone was recorded only once. This chain uses TRBV6-5 with TRBJ1-2; a possible D gene is TRBD1 (5 bases). This CDR3 region has 14 residues. CDR1 and CDR2 (germline): MNHEY, SVGAGI. Trimming removed 2 bases at V and 6 bases at J, with 13 bases between. CDR3 sequence (DNA): TGTGCCAGCAGTTACCCGACAGATACTGATGGCTACACCTTC. Translating gives CASSYPTDTDGYTF.

The chain couples TRBV6-5 to TRBJ1-2, with D maybe TRBD1 (5 bases). V gave up 2 bases and J gave up 2 bases, with 9 bases separating them. The CDR3 loop spans 14 amino acids. Germline-derived CDR1 and CDR2 are MNHEY and SVGAGI. For the CDR3, the DNA is TGTGCCAGCAGTTACGGGGCAGTCAACTATGGCTACACCTTC. It yields the protein CASSYGAVNYGYTF.

The V gene is TRBV11-3, the J gene TRBJ2-7, with unresolved D. The CDR3 length is 14 residues. Germline V gene data show CDR1 as SGHNT and CDR2 as YENEEA. V dropped 5 bases and J dropped 4 bases, with 15 bases sitting between them. CDR3 residues: CASSDRNRTYEQYF. In DNA, the CDR3 is TGTGCCAGCAGCGACCGGAACAGAACTTACGAGCAGTACTTC.

The V and J genes are TRBV19 and TRBJ2-3, with 7 bases fitting TRBD2. The CDR3 loop spans 13 amino acids. Germline trimming cut 4 bases from V and 10 bases from J; bases unmatched to any gene: 8. The V gene's germline CDR1 is LNHDA and CDR2 SQIVND (reference sequence). CDR3 amino acids: CASSTGLDLSQYF. CDR3 nucleotides: TGTGCCAGTAGTACAGGACTAGATCTCTCGCAGTATTTT.

CDR3 region: CASSLEVRVTEAFF. CDR3 DNA sequence: TGTGCCAGCAGCTTAGAAGTCAGGGTCACTGAAGCTTTCTTT. The rearrangement joins TRBV7-2 to TRBJ1-1; TRBD1 might be the D (5 bases). The CDR3 is 14 amino acids. Per germline, CDR1 SGHTA and CDR2 FQGNSA. V gave up 1 base and J gave up 4 bases, with 10 bases separating them.

This chain uses TRBV7-9 with TRBJ2-1; D ambiguous. CDR3 length equals 19 residues. V lost 5 bases and J 0 bases, leaving 23 bases between the germline ends. Germline V lookup: CDR1 SEHNR, CDR2 FQNEAQ (reference sequence). As DNA, the CDR3 is TGTGCCAGCAGCCCCAGTGAAGTGCGGTTCCGTGGCTCCTACAATGAGCAGTTCTTC. Amino acid sequence: CASSPSEVRFRGSYNEQFF.

CDR3 loop: CASSLGETGVHYGYTF. CDR3 coding DNA: TGTGCCAGCAGTTTAGGGGAAACAGGGGTACACTATGGCTACACCTTC. The chain carries TRBV28 and TRBJ1-2; TRBD1 matches at 7 bases. Germline assignment: CDR1 MDHEN and CDR2 SYDVKM. This CDR3 spans 16 amino acids. V shed 2 bases, J shed 3 bases, and the junction held 9 bases outside the gene matches.

V gene TRBV28 combines with J gene TRBJ2-2, with D perhaps matching TRBD2 (6 bases). The CDR3 is 18 residues long. CDR1 is MDHEN, CDR2 SYDVKM, per germline. Trimming took off 5 bases at V and 4 bases at J, with 23 bases between the two ends. The CDR3 spells CASSPLSPGVLFTGELFF. The CDR3 DNA reads TGTGCCAGCAGTCCTCTTTCTCCGGGGGTTTTGTTCACCGGGGAGCTGTTTTTT.

J is TRBJ1-5 and V is TRBV19, with D hard to call. V lost 3 bases and J lost 4, with 19 bases in between. The CDR3 is 17 amino acids. The germline V gene has CDR1 LNHDA and CDR2 SQIVND (reference sequence). The DNA for the CDR3 is TGTGCCAGTAGTATTTTTGGGATCGGACCGGCTAATCAGCCCCAGCATTTT. As protein: CASSIFGIGPANQPQHF. Full variable domain (remainder filled in from reference TRBV19 and TRBJ1-5): DGGITQSPKYLFRKEGQNVTLSCEQNLNHDAMYWYRQDPGQGLRLIYYSQIVNDFQKGDIAEGYSVSREKKESFPLTVTSAQKNPTAFYLCASSIFGIGPANQPQHFGDGTRLSIL.

This clone was seen only once. DNA for the CDR3: TGTGCCAGCGGTCCGAGGCCACTGAACTATAATTCACCCCTCCACTTT. Amino acids: CASGPRPLNYNSPLHF. The chain uses TRBV2 and TRBJ1-6; D is unclear. Germline CDR1 is SNHLY and CDR2 is FYNNEI. CDR3 size: 16 residues. Trimming removed 8 bases from V and 3 bases from J, with 17 bases in between.

This clone was counted a few times. This chain uses TRBV4-1 with TRBJ2-1, with TRBD2 matching 13 bases. With 0 bases clipped from V and 4 bases from J, the junction kept 3 bases outside the gene matches. Germline CDR1 MGHRA, CDR2 YSYEKL. This CDR3 comprises 17 residues. The CDR3 reads CASSQDPGLAGYNEQFF. DNA for the CDR3: TGCGCCAGCAGCCAAGACCCGGGACTAGCGGGGTACAATGAGCAGTTCTTC.

This clone is a singleton in its sample. The chain combines TRBV6-5 with TRBJ2-3, with 8 bases matching TRBD2. The junction had 10 bases not matched to a gene; V was cut back by 4 bases and J by 4 bases. Per the germline V gene, CDR1 is MNHEY and CDR2 is SVGAGI. The CDR3 runs to 16 residues. CDR3 loop: CASSFLTSGYSDTQYF. The CDR3 DNA reads as TGTGCCAGCAGTTTTTTAACTAGCGGCTACTCAGATACGCAGTATTTT.

The chain uses TRBV29-1 and TRBJ1-2; D gene ambiguous. The length of the CDR3 is 11 residues. V lost 4 bases to trimming and J lost 6 bases, with 9 bases between them. Per the germline V gene, CDR1 is SQVTM and CDR2 is ANQGSEA. The CDR3 nucleotides are TGCAGCGTTGGGTTACCAGATGGCTACACCTTC. Its translation: CSVGLPDGYTF.

The chain couples TRBV2 to TRBJ1-1, with D uncertain. This CDR3 is built from 10 residues. The V gene's germline CDR1 is SNHLY and CDR2 FYNNEI. V shed 5 bases and J shed 7 bases, with 5 bases lying between them. The CDR3 nucleotides read TGTGCCAGCAGTAGCGGTGAAGCTTTCTTT. Its protein product is CASSSGEAFF.

The chain recombines TRBV5-6 with TRBJ1-2; D uncertain. The CDR3 contains 15 residues. CDR1 SGHDT and CDR2 YYEEEE come from the germline V gene. V shed 0 bases and J shed 3 bases, with 12 bases lying between them. Here the CDR3 reads CASSLGGSYHYGYTF. CDR3 DNA: TGTGCCAGCAGCTTGGGAGGGTCGTATCACTATGGCTACACCTTC.

The CDR3: CASSSSPTGANSNQPQHF. The DNA for the CDR3 is TGTGCCAGCAGCTCATCACCGACAGGGGCGAATAGCAATCAGCCCCAGCATTTT. The chain recombines TRBV7-2 with TRBJ1-5; TRBD1 aligns across 8 bases. CDR1 SGHTA and CDR2 FQGNSA come from the germline V gene. The ends lost 4 bases at V and 0 bases at J; junction bases unmatched: 11. The CDR3 covers 18 residues.

CDR3 region: CASSLASDLNTEAFF. In nucleotides, the CDR3 is TGCGCCAGCAGCTTGGCCTCGGACCTGAACACTGAAGCTTTCTTT. V gene TRBV5-1 combines with J gene TRBJ1-1; D not certain. The CDR3 has 15 amino acids. CDR1 is SGHRS and CDR2 is YFSETQ in the germline V gene. V shed 0 bases and J shed 0 bases, with 9 bases lying between them.

V is TRBV2 and J is TRBJ1-5; perhaps TRBD1 as D (6 bases). Germline assignment: CDR1 SNHLY and CDR2 FYNNEI. This CDR3 is 15 amino acids long. V lost 3 bases and J lost 5, with 14 bases in between. For the CDR3, the DNA is TGTGCCAGCAGTGACCGGGACACCAGTTATCAGCCCCAGCATTTT. Translation gives CASSDRDTSYQPQHF. Filled out from reference TRBV2 and TRBJ1-5, the complete variable domain reads EPEVTQTPSHQVTQMGQEVILRCVPISNHLYFYWYRQILGQKVEFLVSFYNNEISEKSEIFDDQFSVERPDGSNFTLKIRSTKLEDSAMYFCASSDRDTSYQPQHFGDGTRLSIL.

This clone is medium-sized within its sample. This sequence joins TRBV6-5 and TRBJ2-1; no firm D call. Looked up from germline, CDR1 is MNHEY and CDR2 is SVGAGI. The V gene lost 2 bases and the J gene lost 0 bases, with 8 bases spanning the gap. The CDR3 loop spans 15 amino acids. CDR3 coding DNA: TGTGCCAGCAGTTACACTCCAAGCTCCTACAATGAGCAGTTCTTC. It is translated as CASSYTPSSYNEQFF.

The chain combines TRBV6-6 with TRBJ2-2; D gene unclear. Germline CDR1 and CDR2: MNHNY and SVGAGI (reference sequence). V dropped 2 bases and J dropped 2 bases, with 9 bases sitting between them. The CDR3 is 15 amino acids. In nucleotides, the CDR3 is TGTGCCAGCAGTTACAAGAGGCTAAACACCGGGGAGCTGTTTTTT. Its translation: CASSYKRLNTGELFF.

The chain combines TRBV7-9 with TRBJ2-1, with 11 bases aligning to TRBD2. V lost 3 bases to trimming and J lost 3 bases; unmatched junction nucleotides: 7. The CDR3 has 17 amino acids. From germline, CDR1 is SEHNR and CDR2 FQNEAQ (reference sequence). Here the CDR3 reads CASSLKALAGGYNEQFF. The CDR3 coding sequence is TGTGCCAGCAGCTTGAAAGCCCTAGCGGGAGGCTACAATGAGCAGTTCTTC.